This entry lists 19 T cell receptor beta chains sequenced from one sample in a study of response to subunit inactivated influenza vaccine. From the RT-PCR reads, TCRdb called clonotypes with MiXCR, one entry per CDR3 protein. This table holds about 650,000 distinct CDR3 sequences, around 13% found once. The material was PBMCs from blood, obtained around two weeks before vaccination. The receptors shown here come from a man aged 45-65 years who received an inactivated influenza vaccine.

This clonotype was seen a handful of times. V gene TRBV3-1 combines with J gene TRBJ2-2, with D perhaps matching TRBD1 (5 bases). V lost 1 base, J lost 0 bases, and 18 bases lay in between. In germline, CDR1 is LGHDT, CDR2 YNNKEL (reference sequence). The CDR3 has 19 amino acids. CDR3 bases: TGTGCCAGCAGCCAAGCCAAAAGGGTGGGGCTTTCGAACACCGGGGAGCTGTTTTTT. Protein: CASSQAKRVGLSNTGELFF.

This chain links TRBV29-1 with TRBJ2-7; 8 bases fit TRBD2. CDR3 size: 12 residues. Trimming at V came to 5 bases and at J to 2 bases, leaving 2 bases not matched to a gene. Germline assignment: CDR1 SQVTM and CDR2 ANQGSEA. CDR3 DNA sequence: TGCAGCGTTAATAGCGGGACCTACGAGCAGTACTTC. Its translation is CSVNSGTYEQYF.

The rearrangement joins TRBV20-1 to TRBJ1-1; 7 nucleotides line up with TRBD1. Germline V gene data show CDR1 as DFQATT and CDR2 as SNEGSKA (reference sequence). The CDR3 is 14 residues long. Germline trimming cut 3 bases from V and 1 base from J; bases unmatched to any gene: 5. In nucleotides, the CDR3 is TGCAGTGCTAGCAACTGGACAGGGAACACTGAAGCTTTCTTT. Translation: CSASNWTGNTEAFF.

This clonotype has a count of ten or more. The chain joins TRBV6-5 to TRBJ2-1; TRBD2 matches at 11 bases. CDR1 and CDR2 from the germline V gene are MNHEY and SVGAGI. The CDR3 totals 15 residues. Losses at the gene ends were 4 bases for V and 6 bases for J; bases not matched to a gene: 5. In DNA form, the CDR3 reads TGTGCCAGCAGTTGGCTAGCGGGAGGACCCAATGAGCAGTTCTTC. Translating it yields CASSWLAGGPNEQFF.

This clonotype was counted between two and nine times. This chain uses TRBV29-1 with TRBJ2-7; D is perhaps TRBD1 or TRBD2 (5 bases each). This CDR3 region has 12 residues. The ends were cut back, 3 bases at V and 7 bases at J, with 13 bases in the middle. Germline CDR1 SQVTM, CDR2 ANQGSEA. The DNA of the CDR3 is TGCAGCGTTGAGAGGGCCAACAGGGAGCAGTACTTC. It specifies CSVERANREQYF.

The chain is built from TRBV7-9 and TRBJ2-3; 7 bases are a match to TRBD1. Germline V lookup: CDR1 SEHNR, CDR2 FQNEAQ (reference sequence). V was pared by 2 bases and J by 6 bases, with 5 bases of the junction left unmatched. This CDR3 is 14 amino acids long. For the CDR3, the DNA is TGTGCCAGCAGCTTAACAGGGGATTGGGATACGCAGTATTTT. As protein: CASSLTGDWDTQYF.

The V gene is TRBV6-2 or TRBV6-3, the J gene TRBJ2-7; D may be TRBD1 (5 bases). V was shortened by 0 bases and J by 0 bases, with 9 bases between the two germline ends. The CDR3 contains 15 residues. Germline lookup yields CDR1 MNHEY and CDR2 SVGEGT. The CDR3 nucleotides are TGTGCCAGCAGTTACTCGCTGGGGCTCTCCTACGAGCAGTACTTC. Translating gives CASSYSLGLSYEQYF.

This clonotype showed up many times. Here the CDR3 reads CASSLSVLTDTQYF. In DNA, the CDR3 is TGTGCCAGCAGCTTATCGGTCCTCACAGATACGCAGTATTTT. This chain uses TRBV7-9 with TRBJ2-3; D gene ambiguous. The CDR3 runs to 14 residues. V was shortened by 2 bases and J by 2 bases, with 8 bases between the two germline ends. Looked up from germline, CDR1 is SEHNR and CDR2 is FQNEAQ (reference sequence).

This clonotype came up many times. Relative to the germline gene, one junction end is altered; a read error may explain this. The rearrangement uses TRBV11-2 and TRBJ2-3; 10 positions agree with TRBD2. The CDR3 contains 16 residues. Germline CDR1 SGHAT, CDR2 FQNNGV. CDR3 sequence reads: CASSLGGLASTDTQYF. CDR3 nucleotides: TGCGCCAGCAGCTTGGGGGGACTAGCGAGCACAGATACGCAGTATTTT.

The chain uses TRBV7-8 and TRBJ2-1, with TRBD2 matching over 12 bases. This CDR3 contains 18 residues. Looked up from germline, CDR1 is SGHVS and CDR2 is FQNEAQ. V trimming: 1 base; J trimming: 4 bases; junction bases outside the gene matches: 8. CDR3 protein: CASSLGLAGGPRYNEQFF. The CDR3 coding sequence is TGTGCCAGCAGCTTAGGTCTAGCGGGAGGGCCCCGTTACAATGAGCAGTTCTTC.

This clonotype appeared a single time. At one end, the junction sequence differs from germline, possibly due to a read error. The chain carries TRBV28 and TRBJ1-5, with 8 nucleotides matching TRBD1. The CDR3 loop spans 16 amino acids. The V gene's germline CDR1 is MDHEN and CDR2 SYDVKM. CDR3 nucleotide sequence: TGTGCCAGCAGTTACTCCTCGGCAGGGGGCAATCAGCCCCAGAATTTT. This codes for CASSYSSAGGNQPQNF.

V usage is TRBV7-9 and J usage is TRBJ2-2, with TRBD1 matching over 8 bases. The V gene end was trimmed by 5 bases and the J gene end by 5 bases; junction bases not matched to a gene: 7. The germline CDR1 and CDR2 sequences are SEHNR and FQNEAQ (reference sequence). The CDR3 runs to 15 residues. Written as DNA, the CDR3 is TGTGCCAGCAGCCACATCCGACAGGGGACCGGGGAGCTGTTTTTT. Protein: CASSHIRQGTGELFF.

This clonotype was seen at least ten times. J is TRBJ1-1 and V is TRBV5-1; 9 positions agree with TRBD1. Germline trimming cut 1 base from V and 3 bases from J; bases unmatched to any gene: 4. CDR3 length: 15 residues. CDR1 is SGHRS, CDR2 YFSETQ, per germline. The CDR3 coding sequence is TGCGCCAGCAGCTTGAAGGGACAGGGCGACACTGAAGCTTTCTTT. It yields the protein CASSLKGQGDTEAFF.

The table lists this clonotype with a few counts. The chain has TRBV6-2 or TRBV6-3 and TRBJ2-1, with unresolved D. CDR3 size: 11 residues. In germline, CDR1 is MNHEY, CDR2 SVGEGT. The CDR3 DNA reads as TGTGCAGTGGGCTCCTACAATGAGCAGTTCTTC. This codes for CAVGSYNEQFF.

Only a few counts were recorded for this clonotype. The rearrangement joins TRBV4-2 to TRBJ2-5; tentatively, D is TRBD2 (6 bases). Germline V lookup: CDR1 LGHNA, CDR2 YNFKEQ. V was trimmed by 4 bases and J by 5 bases, leaving 23 bases between them. The CDR3 runs 17 residues. This CDR3 reads CASSPSLVPGGFETQYF. Written as DNA, the CDR3 is TGTGCCAGCAGCCCCAGCCTAGTCCCCGGGGGATTCGAGACCCAGTACTTC.

This clonotype was detected a few times. This chain joins TRBV20-1 and TRBJ1-2; D remains unclear. This CDR3 has 13 amino acids. Germline V gene sequence: CDR1 DFQATT, CDR2 SNEGSKA (reference sequence). Between the trimmed V and J ends, which lost 1 base and 4 bases, there was a span of 10 bases. In nucleotides, the CDR3 is TGCAGTGCTAGAGCCACCACAGTCTATGGCTACACCTTC. It is translated as CSARATTVYGYTF.

The chain combines TRBV6-1 with TRBJ2-7; 10 bases agree with TRBD2. Germline lookup yields CDR1 MNHNS and CDR2 SASEGT. The CDR3 is 13 residues long. The V and J ends lost 6 bases and 3 bases, in that order; junction bases with no gene match: 2. DNA for the CDR3: TGTGCCAGCAGGACTAGCGGGTTCTACGAGCAGTACTTC. It encodes CASRTSGFYEQYF.

The J gene is TRBJ2-5, the V gene TRBV6-2 or TRBV6-3, with 11 bases identical to TRBD1. Looked up from germline, CDR1 is MNHEY and CDR2 is SVGEGT. There are 19 residues in the CDR3. Losses at the gene ends were 5 bases for V and 2 bases for J; bases not matched to a gene: 16. The CDR3 protein is CASSLGQGASRNIQETQYF. CDR3 in DNA: TGTGCCAGCAGTCTCGGACAGGGGGCTTCACGGAACATACAAGAGACCCAGTACTTC.

A remark on this clonotype: A much larger clone sits a single nucleotide away, making a read error possible. Since the CDR3 does not end with the conserved phenylalanine or tryptophan, this likely comes from a read error. The chain has TRBV7-8 and TRBJ2-7, with TRBD2 identical over 11 bases. Germline trimming cut 5 bases from V and 2 bases from J; bases unmatched to any gene: 2. This CDR3 spans 14 amino acids. CDR1 and CDR2 (germline): SGHVS, FQNEAQ. The CDR3 DNA sequence: TGTGCCAGCAGCCTGGGACTAGCGGCCTACGAGCAGTACCTC. It is translated as CASSLGLAAYEQYL.